What follows describes a single T cell receptor beta chain. This sample is part of a study of blood T cell repertoires in COVID-19. Study background: PBMCs, B-cell-depleted T cells, or T cells were the source of the cDNA or gDNA that made up the material.

Trimming took 4 bases from V and 6 from J; bases not matched to a gene: 8. The CDR3 is 16 residues long. The V gene's germline CDR1 is SGHTA and CDR2 FQGTGA. TCRdb's table, derived via immunoSEQ multiplex PCR, lists solely in-frame clones and lacks some. The data show some 99,000 clones, under 90% seen once. This TCR was recovered from a woman between 45 and 65 years old with acute or convalescent COVID-19. Sample: peripheral blood. This chain joins TRBV7-3 and TRBJ2-1, with 11 nucleotides matching TRBD2. CDR3 DNA sequence: TGTGCCAGCAGCTCCAGCCTAGCGGGGGGCCTCAATGAGCAGTTCTTC. Protein product: CASSSSLAGGLNEQFF.